This entry concerns a single T cell receptor beta chain. The source of the sample is a study of blood T cell repertoires in COVID-19. Using immunoSEQ multiplex PCR, the repertoire was profiled, and TCRdb retains in-frame clones only, with some absent. This table has over 150,000 clones, roughly 88% appearing once. The sample taken for sequencing was peripheral blood. The receptor was isolated from a human donor in a cohort sampled during active COVID-19.

DNA of the CDR3: TGTGCCAGCAGCTCGCCTACCTACAATGAGCAGTTCTTC. This sequence encodes CASSSPTYNEQFF. This chain uses TRBV11-2 with TRBJ2-1; D unresolved. Germline V gene lookup returns CDR1 SGHAT and CDR2 FQNNGV. Trimming removed 4 bases from V and 2 bases from J, with 6 bases in between. There are 13 residues in the CDR3.